This T cell receptor (beta chain) was captured in a study of regulatory T cells in long-lasting Graves disease (dated by TCRdb to the early 2020s). Study-wide context: In the newly diagnosed Graves' disease group, patients had been taking antithyroid drugs for less than 3 months. TCR sequencing covered approximately 13 persistent and 20 or so newly diagnosed Graves' disease patients, around 33 samples in total. The study was conducted in China and was registered as a clinical trial. Peripheral blood TCR sequencing and RNA sequencing compared persistent Graves' disease patients with newly diagnosed Graves' disease patients.

According to the germline V gene, CDR1 reads MNHEY and CDR2 reads SVGEGT. The cysteine opens and the phenylalanine closes a CDR3 of 14 amino acids. CDR3 DNA is the only sequence kept; it has 42 bases, read in frame from the first base. Trimmed from V: 5 bases; trimmed from J: 3 bases; junction bases lacking a gene match: 2. Regarding this clonotype: This receptor's antigen is unknown. Nothing much larger sits one base from this clone, and base qualities are not available.

Library generation was performed with multiplex PCR. The sequencer was an Illumina HiSeq 4000. CDR3 regions were amplified by Arm-PCR with iRepertoire HTBI primers to construct TCR beta libraries. Before sequencing, the PCR products went through gel purification. The paper's processing steps were these. Gene usage analysis of CDR3 amino acid clonotypes used the roughly 60 TRBV and more than 13 TRBJ segments found across samples. COPE and FqMerger were used to merge the filtered high-quality paired reads into contigs. BLAST was used to align contigs to IMGT TRBV, TRBD and TRBJ reference genes, with CDR3 defined following IMGT. Any clonotype with a frequency above 0.1% was counted as a highly expanded clone. Repertoire diversity was measured by Shannon entropy, and V-J evenness by the Gini coefficient. A clonotype found in more than one individual was treated as public. The public reads were reprocessed in TCRdb via fastp at Q25 and MiXCR, keeping in-frame beta chains. Duplicate CDR3 protein sequences are folded into a single record with the most common DNA and genes. These V and J calls are TCRdb output, not the study's own analysis. The sample includes 350,000 to 500,000 distinct CDR3 sequences, with 14% observed a single time. The ten largest account for approximately 17% of the sample.

The time point label corresponds to: newly diagnosed GD, antithyroid drugs for less than 3 months. For both TCR sequencing and RNA sequencing, RNA was extracted from PBMCs in TRIzol. Graves' disease was diagnosed according to American Thyroid Association guidelines. The patients came from an endocrinology department in Xi'an, China. From each patient, 8 to 10 milliliters of peripheral blood was collected into an EDTA anticoagulant tube. Ficoll Paque Plus density gradient separation was used to isolate PBMCs, and no additional T cell sorting was done. An Agilent 2100 Bioanalyzer and agarose gel were used to check RNA quality, and a NanoDrop 2000 was used to measure RNA concentration. Results and caveats for the whole study, not just this receptor: Persistent Graves' disease patients showed lower TCR Shannon entropy and fewer highly expanded clones than newly diagnosed patients, suggesting clonal expansion. As a limitation, the authors acknowledged that the small sample size may reduce accuracy. Peripheral blood alone was examined, since thyroid tissue, which constituted the primary lesion, could not be accessed. Sequencing and analysis were restricted to the TCR beta chain. Patients with persistent disease shared more public clonotypes (over 2,500) than newly diagnosed patients did (about 970). TRBV28, TRBJ1-2 and TRBJ2-5 were preferentially used in persistent disease, while TRBV20-1 and TRBJ2-1 were favored in newly diagnosed disease.

The sample was also reused in another study, on T cells in Graves' hyperthyroidism and ophthalmopathy. Per the second study: Graves' hyperthyroidism was defined as stable when no progression to ophthalmopathy occurred over 18 months of follow-up. Hyperthyroidism patients were newly diagnosed, with disease duration under 2 months, and aged 18 to 65 years. Exclusion was applied to patients with uncontrolled infections, other autoimmune diseases, pregnancy or lactation. Diagnoses were established on the basis of clinical symptoms, serum thyroxine and TRAb, thyroid ultrasound, and orbital computed tomography. The first round of RT-PCR for the TCR CDR3 was performed with the HTBI primer set and the Qiagen OneStep RT-PCR kit. Most expanded thyroid clonotypes (frequency above 0.001) were also detected in blood, a finding suggesting that blood repertoires may reflect thyroid immune responses. In cross-validation, a model built on a 13 V-J signature told ophthalmopathy apart from stable hyperthyroidism with 87.88% sensitivity and approximately 84% specificity, and in testing the same model reached 80%/75%. In validation, the model predicted progression to ophthalmopathy a median of around 6.5 months before onset, with 65% to 71% sensitivity and about 72% specificity. To identify TCR V-J signatures that set the groups apart, the researchers used a discovery cohort of roughly 100 patients, made up of around 42 with Graves' ophthalmopathy and 57 with stable Graves' hyperthyroidism. Whether ophthalmopathy could be predicted prospectively was tested in an independent validation cohort made up of 18 to 20 hyperthyroidism patients plus 17 patients who later progressed to ophthalmopathy. For training and testing, the 100 or so patients in the discovery cohort were randomly divided in a 7:3 ratio. The study also compared thyroid tissue and blood T-cell repertoires from more than 5 Graves' hyperthyroidism patients. Following sampling, methimazole starting at 30 mg daily was given to hyperthyroidism patients, and high-dose intravenous methylprednisolone was given to ophthalmopathy patients. The libraries were constructed in a second round of multiplex PCR and then size-selected and purified. Libraries were sequenced paired-end with 100 bp reads on an Illumina HiSeq2000. SOAPnuke was used to process the raw data, removing reads that contained adapters or uncalled bases, had a mean Phred below 15, or lacked an exact match to the constant primer or identifier. COPE v1.2.5 was used to merge the high-quality paired reads, and each unique nucleotide sequence was defined as a clonotype. MiTCR v1.1 was used to align clonotypes to the IMGT TRBV, TRBD and TRBJ reference segments. The analysis included only V-J combinations with a frequency above 0.0001, which together covered over 98% of the repertoires. A TCS score was defined as the ratio of F50 (clonal expansion) to E x V (chaos), with BLOSUM62-based TCRdist applied between CDR3 peptides within each V-J. Welch's t-statistics and random forest reduced some 510 V-J features to roughly 13, which were used in a naive Bayes classifier (R e1071). No statistical method was used to set the sample size in advance, and investigators knew the group allocation. The paper reports TCR Vbeta CDR3 sequencing of roughly 140 peripheral blood samples: approximately 41 ophthalmopathy, 70 to 85 hyperthyroidism and approximately 17 progressor patients.

This clonotype was sampled from a woman between 50 and 59 years old with Graves disease. Donor details come from another sample of the same person, matched by shared clones. The sequencing here drew on peripheral blood mononuclear cells (PBMCs), taken at new diagnosis, from a patient treated with antithyroid drugs. The V and J genes are TRBV6-2 or TRBV6-3 and TRBJ2-7; 12 central bases correspond to TRBD2. CDR3 protein: CASSRLAGDYEQYF. The DNA sequence is as follows: TGTGCCAGCAGTAGACTAGCGGGAGACTACGAGCAGTACTTC.